This T cell receptor (beta chain) was identified in a study of blood T cell repertoires in COVID-19 (dated by TCRdb to about 2020). Some background on the complete study: Samples from collaborators originated in the United States, Italy and Spain and spanned both the acute and convalescent phases of COVID-19. The prospective study material was composed of cDNA or gDNA derived from T cells, B-cell-depleted T cells, or PBMCs. The dataset comprised deeply sampled blood TCRbeta repertoires from subjects exposed to, actively infected with, or recovered from COVID-19. A freely available public database, intended as a resource for researchers studying the immune response to SARS-CoV-2, is where the repertoires were released. Samples were obtained from the ongoing ImmuneRACE study (first 160 participants) and from 1,254 subjects provided by 6 global collaborators. Sample metadata almost always included a de-identified subject ID, COVID-19 status, age in years and sex. Where HLA class I and class II types were available, the types were taken from metadata supplied by the sample provider, not from assay-based typing.

Collaborating institutions collected whole blood in K2EDTA tubes following their own protocols. For TCRbeta analysis, collaborator samples were shipped as frozen whole blood, as isolated PBMCs, or as DNA extracted from either sample type. Comment on this clone: What this receptor recognizes is not known. Base qualities are missing; no much larger clone stands one base away.

Paper-wide results and their limitations: How much clinical and demographic metadata was included differed by source and by participant, and the metadata was provided uncurated.

TCRbeta CDR3 regions were amplified from genomic DNA using the immunoSEQ Assay, a bias-controlled multiplex PCR. The authors' analysis ran thus. The number of nucleated cells in each sample was estimated by amplification of reference gene primers within the assay. Sequence reads were collapsed and filtered to measure the absolute abundance of every unique TCRbeta CDR3 rearrangement. For each sample, productive Simpson clonality was calculated by taking the square root of Simpson's diversity index across productive rearrangements. TCRdb retrieved this table from immuneACCESS and kept in-frame rearrangements only. Not all clones are present; in checked studies, unresolved V genes account for under half, and no reason is known for the remainder. V, J and clone size were drawn from that table, and D and trimming were deduced from the DNA. Within this sample are tens of thousands of clones, with 70% to 90% of them counted one time only. The ten largest account for about 18% of the sample.

Trimming leaves V shorter by 2 bases and J shorter by 4 bases, with the junction holding 4 bases beyond the gene matches. The CDR3 spans 14 residues, from the cysteine through the phenylalanine. Only the CDR3 DNA stays, 42 bases, in frame from base 1. CDR1 and CDR2 (SGHRS, YFSETQ) derive from the germline V gene. The chain couples TRBV5-1 to TRBJ2-3, and 7 junctional nucleotides match TRBD1. This clonotype was sampled from a human donor in a cohort sampled during active COVID-19. The specimen sequenced was peripheral blood. The nucleotide sequence is given as TGCGCCAGCAGCTTACGACAGGGACCAGATACGCAGTATTTT. This codes for CASSLRQGPDTQYF.